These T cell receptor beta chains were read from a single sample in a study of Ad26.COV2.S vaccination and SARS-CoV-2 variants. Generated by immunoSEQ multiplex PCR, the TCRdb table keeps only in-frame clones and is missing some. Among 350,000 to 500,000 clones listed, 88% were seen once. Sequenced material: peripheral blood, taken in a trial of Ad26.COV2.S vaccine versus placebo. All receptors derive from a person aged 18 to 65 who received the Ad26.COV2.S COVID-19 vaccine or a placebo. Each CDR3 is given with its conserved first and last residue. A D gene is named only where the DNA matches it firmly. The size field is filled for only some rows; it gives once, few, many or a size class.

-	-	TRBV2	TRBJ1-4	TGTGCCAGCAGGGAGCGGGCTAATGAAAAACTGTTTTTT	CASRERANEKLFF
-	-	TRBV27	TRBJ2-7	TGTGCCAGCGGCTGGATGATGGGGGGCCTATCCTACGAGCAGTACTTC	CASGWMMGGLSYEQYF
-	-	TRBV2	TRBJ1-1	TGTGCCAGCAGTGGAGAGGGGTACACTGAAGCTTTCTTT	CASSGEGYTEAFF
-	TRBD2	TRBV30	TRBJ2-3	TGTGCCTGGAGTGGGGCGGAGGCGGGGGATAGGTTCACAGATACGCAGTATTTT	CAWSGAEAGDRFTDTQYF
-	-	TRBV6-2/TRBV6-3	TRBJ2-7	TGTGCCAGCAGTTACGCAAGCTCCTACGAGCAGTACTTC	CASSYASSYEQYF
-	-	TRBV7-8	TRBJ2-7	TGTGCCAGCAGCTCCGGACCGTCCGGCATCTACGAGCAGTACTTC	CASSSGPSGIYEQYF
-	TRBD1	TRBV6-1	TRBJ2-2	TGTGCCAGCAGTGAAGGGACAGGGGGCGGGGAGCTGTTTTTT	CASSEGTGGGELFF
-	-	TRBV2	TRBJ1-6	TGTGCCAGCAGCAGGGCCCCCTATAATTCACCCCTCCACTTT	CASSRAPYNSPLHF
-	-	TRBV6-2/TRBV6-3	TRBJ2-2	TGTGCCAGCAGTGTTGACACCATCACCGGGGAGCTGTTTTTT	CASSVDTITGELFF
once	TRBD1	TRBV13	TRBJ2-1	TGTGCCAGCAGCTTAGAGGGACAGGGGGTTTACAATGAGCAGTTCTTC	CASSLEGQGVYNEQFF
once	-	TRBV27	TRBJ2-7	TGTGCCAGCAGTTTATCGGCAGGGGTGAATTACGAGCAGTACTTC	CASSLSAGVNYEQYF
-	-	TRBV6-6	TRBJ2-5	TGTGCCAGCAGTCTACCTTCCGGGCCAGCACTCCAAGAGACCCAGTACTTC	CASSLPSGPALQETQYF
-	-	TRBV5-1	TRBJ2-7	TGCGCCAGCAGCGCGGAAACTCGTAGGCAGTACTTC	CASSAETRRQYF
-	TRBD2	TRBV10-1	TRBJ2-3	TGCGCCAGCAGTGAGGGGAGCGGGGGAGATACGCAGTATTTT	CASSEGSGGDTQYF
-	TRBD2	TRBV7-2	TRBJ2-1	TGTGCCAGCAGCTCTCGTCAACTAGCGGGGTTAACCTACAATGAGCAGTTCTTC	CASSSRQLAGLTYNEQFF
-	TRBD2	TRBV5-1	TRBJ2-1	TGCGCCAGCAGCTCAGGGGCGGGGGGCCCCTACAATGAGCAGTTCTTC	CASSSGAGGPYNEQFF
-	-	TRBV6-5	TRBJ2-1	TGTGCCACCCATCCGGGGCAGGGCAGTAAGCAGTTCTTC	CATHPGQGSKQFF
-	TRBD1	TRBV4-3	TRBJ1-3	TGCGCCAGCAGCCCGGACAGGGGGAGCTCTGGAAACACCATATATTTT	CASSPDRGSSGNTIYF
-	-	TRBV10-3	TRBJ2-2	TGTGCCATCAGGGCCTCTCTTCCCGGGGAGCTGTTTTTT	CAIRASLPGELFF
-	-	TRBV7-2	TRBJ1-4	TGTGCCAGCAGCTTAGCAGGGAACCGAGGGAATGGGCTGTTTTTT	CASSLAGNRGNGLFF
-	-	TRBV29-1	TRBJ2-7	TGCAGCGTTGAGACAGACTCCTACGAGCAGTACTTC	CSVETDSYEQYF